The clone carrying this T cell receptor (beta chain) was counted only a few times. Its antigen is not identified. TCRdb recomputed calls from the RT-PCR reads with MiXCR, one row per CDR3 protein. There are 450,000 to 550,000 distinct CDR3 sequences in the sample; roughly 23% occur only once, and 1.5% to 2% lies in the top ten. The data were obtained in a study of response to subunit inactivated influenza vaccine. Study results and caveats: Authors suggested few new T cells are recruited by each seasonal influenza vaccination.

This CDR3 is built from 16 residues. Germline V CDR1 and CDR2: SGHKS, YYEKEE (reference sequence). The junction had 13 bases not matched to a gene; V was cut back by 4 bases and J by 5 bases. Sequencing used CD4+ T cells sorted from PBMCs, obtained 5 to 6 days after vaccination. This receptor was obtained from a man between 45 and 60 years old who received an inactivated influenza vaccine. The chain couples TRBV5-5 to TRBJ2-5, with TRBD1 matching over 8 bases. The CDR3 DNA is TGTGCCAGCAGCCCGGGGGACAGGCCTACGGGGGAGACCCAGTACTTC. It specifies CASSPGDRPTGETQYF.